The entry that follows covers one T cell receptor beta chain sequence. These data come from a study of Ad26.COV2.S vaccination and SARS-CoV-2 variants. TCRdb's copy holds only in-frame clones and misses some; the assay was immunoSEQ multiplex PCR. The sample lists roughly 350,000 clones; 88% were seen once. V was trimmed by 2 bases and J by 4 bases, leaving 9 bases between them. The CDR3 contains 15 residues. Germline V CDR1 and CDR2: MNHEY, SVGAGI. Treatment specified: over 15 received Ad26.COV2.S at low or high dose, single or two shots; about 5 received placebo; per-sample allocation not given. Samples were taken on day 63 after the first vaccine or placebo injection.

The chain joins TRBV6-5 to TRBJ1-6; D remains unclear. This clonotype originated in a person aged 18-65 years who received the Ad26.COV2.S COVID-19 vaccine or a placebo. Sequencing was performed on peripheral blood, taken in a trial of Ad26.COV2.S vaccine versus placebo. CDR3 loop: CASSYPPGYNSPLHF. DNA for the CDR3: TGTGCCAGCAGTTACCCCCCCGGATATAATTCACCCCTCCACTTT.